The 5 T cell receptor beta chains below were found in one sample sequenced in a study of T cell responses to AZD1222 COVID-19 vaccine. Method: immunoSEQ multiplex PCR; TCRdb's copy keeps in-frame clones and lacks some. The data show 150,000 to 180,000 clones, 87% seen once. Specimen: peripheral blood, collected 28 days after the second AZD1222 dose. All receptors derive from an adult who received the AZD1222 COVID-19 vaccine.

This sequence joins TRBV7-9 and TRBJ2-5; 8 nucleotides line up with TRBD1. The CDR3 runs 18 residues. CDR1 SEHNR and CDR2 FQNEAQ come from the germline V gene (reference sequence). Trimming took 5 bases from V and 7 from J; bases not matched to a gene: 21. DNA for the CDR3: TGTGCCAGCAGCCCCGTCCGACAGGGGAATCTTCCAGGAGGGACCCAGTACTTC. Amino acids: CASSPVRQGNLPGGTQYF.

This rearrangement joins TRBV30 to TRBJ1-5; 8 bases align to TRBD1. After removal of 0 bases from V and 5 bases from J, the junction contained 6 bases not matched to a gene. Germline V gives CDR1 GTSNPN, CDR2 SVGIG (reference sequence). CDR3 length: 15 residues. Here the CDR3 reads CAWSVGTGNYQPQHF. CDR3 DNA sequence: TGTGCCTGGAGTGTAGGGACAGGAAATTATCAGCCCCAGCATTTT.

This chain connects TRBV5-4 to TRBJ2-3; D is ambiguous. Germline V gives CDR1 SGHNT, CDR2 YYREEE (reference sequence). This CDR3 is 13 amino acids long. V lost 6 bases and J 1 base, leaving 9 bases between the germline ends. The CDR3 loop is CASTFAGTDTQYF. The CDR3 DNA reads as TGTGCCAGCACCTTCGCGGGCACAGATACGCAGTATTTT.

This rearrangement joins TRBV19 to TRBJ2-3; perhaps TRBD2 as D (6 bases). V was clipped by 3 bases and J by 0 bases, with 10 bases between them. Germline loops: CDR1 LNHDA, CDR2 SQIVND (reference sequence). This CDR3 comprises 15 residues. DNA of the CDR3: TGTGCCAGTAGTATTAGCGGTTCTAGCACAGATACGCAGTATTTT. Residues: CASSISGSSTDTQYF.

The chain employs TRBV28 and TRBJ2-5, with D perhaps TRBD1 (7 bases). V was trimmed by 6 bases and J by 5 bases, leaving 16 bases between them. The CDR3 covers 14 residues. CDR1 and CDR2 (germline): MDHEN, SYDVKM. This CDR3 reads CASRPPGGRETQYF. The CDR3 coding sequence is TGTGCCAGCAGGCCTCCAGGGGGGCGGGAGACCCAGTACTTC.